The 17 T cell receptor beta chains in this list originate from one sample, sequenced in a study of T cells in Graves' hyperthyroidism and ophthalmopathy. The CDR3 regions of TCR beta were amplified from RNA transcripts. First-round RT-PCR with HTBI primers amplified the TCR CDR3 region. Via MiXCR, TCRdb re-called the multiplex PCR reads, giving one row per CDR3 protein. The data show under 400,000 distinct CDR3 sequences, around 14% seen once. The sample taken for sequencing was blood. The receptors stem from a woman aged 18 to 35 with Graves' hyperthyroidism that later progressed to Graves' ophthalmopathy.

A remark on this clonotype: With a much larger clone just one base away, this may be a read error. V gene TRBV20-1 combines with J gene TRBJ2-1, with D tentatively TRBD2 (5 bases). Per germline, CDR1 DFQATT and CDR2 SNEGSKA (reference sequence). Trimming removed 3 bases at V and 1 base at J, with 7 bases between. The CDR3 sequence is 13 residues long. CDR3 sequence reads: CSARDFSYNEQFF. In DNA, the CDR3 is TGCAGTGCTAGGGACTTTTCCTACAATGAGCAGTTCTTC.

The V gene is TRBV5-6, the J gene TRBJ2-1, with D tentatively TRBD1 or TRBD2 (6 bases each). The germline V gene encodes CDR1 SGHDT and CDR2 YYEEEE. The CDR3 totals 13 residues. Between the trimmed V and J ends, which lost 4 bases and 12 bases, there was a span of 17 bases. The DNA of the CDR3 is TGTGCCAGCAGCCCCAGCCTGGGGGGCAGGCAGTTCTTC. Protein product: CASSPSLGGRQFF. Full variable domain (rest looked up from reference TRBV5-6 and TRBJ2-1): DAGVTQSPTHLIKTRGQQVTLRCSPKSGHDTVSWYQQALGQGPQFIFQYYEEEERQRGNFPDRFSGHQFPNYSSELNVNALLLGDSALYLCASSPSLGGRQFFGPGTRLTVL.

This clonotype was counted many times. The chain couples TRBV2 to TRBJ1-5; tentatively, D is TRBD1 (6 bases). The CDR3 extends over 15 amino acids. The germline V gene has CDR1 SNHLY and CDR2 FYNNEI. Between the trimmed V and J ends, which lost 4 bases and 2 bases, there was a span of 12 bases. This CDR3 reads CASSGQASGNQPQHF. DNA of the CDR3: TGTGCCAGCAGTGGACAGGCATCAGGCAATCAGCCCCAGCATTTT.

The genes are TRBV4-1 and TRBJ1-2, with TRBD1 matching 12 bases. The CDR3 runs to 18 residues. CDR1 and CDR2 from the germline V gene are MGHRA and YSYEKL. V dropped 4 bases and J dropped 4; count of bases not matched to a gene: 13. The CDR3 DNA follows: TGCGCCAGCAGCCGAGTTCCGGGGACAGGGGGCGCGGGCTATGGCTACACCTTC. Encoded protein: CASSRVPGTGGAGYGYTF.

This clonotype was counted ten times or more. The J gene is TRBJ1-1, the V gene TRBV7-8, with a weak D call TRBD1 (5 bases). The CDR3 is 16 residues long. CDR1 and CDR2 (germline): SGHVS, FQNEAQ. Deletions cut 1 base from V and 1 base from J, with 13 bases between. The CDR3 here is CASSLGRPGRNTEAFF. The CDR3 DNA sequence: TGTGCCAGCAGCTTAGGCCGCCCAGGGCGGAACACTGAAGCTTTCTTT. The entire variable domain, with the rest obtained from reference TRBV7-8 and TRBJ1-1, is as follows: GAGVSQSPRYKVAKRGQDVALRCDPISGHVSLFWYQQALGQGPEFLTYFQNEAQLDKSGLPSDRFFAERPEGSVSTLKIQRTQQEDSAVYLCASSLGRPGRNTEAFFGQGTRLTVV.

At least ten counts were recorded for this clonotype. The rearrangement joins TRBV7-9 to TRBJ2-7; D is perhaps TRBD2 (6 bases). The CDR3 is made up of 15 amino acids. Germline V gene sequence: CDR1 SEHNR, CDR2 FQNEAQ (reference sequence). V was cut by 0 bases and J by 3 bases, with 12 bases left in between. The CDR3 DNA is TGTGCCAGCAGCTTAGCGGGAGGCCCCCTCTACGAGCAGTACTTC. Translated: CASSLAGGPLYEQYF.

The V gene is TRBV5-6, the J gene TRBJ1-2; D remains ambiguous. Per the germline V gene, CDR1 is SGHDT and CDR2 is YYEEEE. CDR3 length equals 14 residues. V gave up 4 bases and J gave up 4 bases, with 14 bases separating them. CDR3 residues: CASSPGLGSYGYTF. As DNA, the CDR3 is TGTGCCAGCAGCCCCGGGTTGGGGTCCTATGGCTACACCTTC.

For this clonotype: A much larger clone is a single base away; this may be a read error. The chain links TRBV3-1 to TRBJ2-7; D is unresolved. Trimming cost V 5 bases and J 3 bases, with 14 bases left between them. Germline V gene lookup returns CDR1 LGHDT and CDR2 YNNKEL (reference sequence). The CDR3 runs to 14 residues. CDR3 coding DNA: TGTGCCAGCAGCAAGACCCGCTGGGACTACGAGCAGTACTTC. Translating it yields CASSKTRWDYEQYF.

In this sample, this clonotype turned up many times. J is TRBJ2-3 and V is TRBV27, with 7 bases identical to TRBD2. The CDR3 loop spans 15 amino acids. The J segment lost 1 base and the V segment lost 4 bases, leaving 5 bases of the junction unmatched. The germline gives CDR1 MNHEY, CDR2 SMNVEV (reference sequence). The DNA for the CDR3 is TGTGCCAGCAGTTACCGGGGGGATGGCACAGATACGCAGTATTTT. Its protein is CASSYRGDGTDTQYF.

This clonotype was seen at least ten times. The chain carries TRBV20-1 and TRBJ2-7; 11 bases map to TRBD2. V was pared by 6 bases and J by 5 bases, with 12 bases of the junction left unmatched. The CDR3 runs to 15 residues. Germline V lookup: CDR1 DFQATT, CDR2 SNEGSKA (reference sequence). CDR3 region: CSATSGSLGSDEQYF. CDR3 bases: TGCAGTGCCACTAGCGGGAGTTTAGGTAGCGACGAGCAGTACTTC.

This clonotype was detected many times. V gene TRBV20-1 combines with J gene TRBJ1-1, with D hard to call. The CDR3 is 11 residues long. Per germline, CDR1 DFQATT and CDR2 SNEGSKA (reference sequence). V dropped 5 bases and J dropped 3 bases, with 7 bases sitting between them. Here the CDR3 reads CSARLDTEAFF. The DNA of the CDR3 is TGCAGTGCTCGGCTGGACACTGAAGCTTTCTTT.

The J gene is TRBJ1-3, the V gene TRBV27; D is ambiguous. Germline CDR1 is MNHEY and CDR2 is SMNVEV (reference sequence). The length of the CDR3 is 15 residues. V lost 7 bases to trimming and J lost 0 bases, with 13 bases between them. CDR3: CASMEGLSSGNTIYF. CDR3 in DNA: TGTGCCAGCATGGAAGGTCTAAGCTCTGGAAACACCATATATTTT.

The sample holds a few counts of this clonotype. The chain recombines TRBV7-3 with TRBJ2-1; D unresolved. CDR3 size: 15 residues. V gave up 5 bases and J gave up 0 bases, with 11 bases separating them. Per germline, CDR1 SGHTA and CDR2 FQGTGA. The CDR3 sequence: CASSQSPSSYNEQFF. CDR3 in DNA: TGTGCCAGCAGCCAATCTCCGAGCTCCTACAATGAGCAGTTCTTC. The variable domain in full, completed from reference TRBV7-3 and TRBJ2-1, reads GAGVSQTPSNKVTEKGKYVELRCDPISGHTALYWYRQSLGQGPEFLIYFQGTGAADDSGLPNDRFFAVRPEGSVSTLKIQRTERGDSAVYLCASSQSPSSYNEQFFGPGTRLTVL.

This clonotype showed up many times. The rearrangement links TRBV5-1 to TRBJ2-7; 14 bases fit TRBD2. There are 17 residues in the CDR3. Germline CDR1 is SGHRS and CDR2 is YFSETQ. J was trimmed by 6 bases and V by 2 bases; bases with no gene match: 10. The chain's CDR3 is CASSFGTSGSVRREQYF. CDR3 sequence (DNA): TGCGCCAGCAGCTTTGGGACTAGCGGGAGCGTCCGTCGCGAGCAGTACTTC. The whole variable domain, filled in from reference TRBV5-1 and TRBJ2-7, reads KAGVTQTPRYLIKTRGQQVTLSCSPISGHRSVSWYQQTPGQGLQFLFEYFSETQRNKGNFPGRFSGRQFSNSRSEMNVSTLELGDSALYLCASSFGTSGSVRREQYFGPGTRLTVT.

This clonotype was seen repeatedly, ten times or more. The rearrangement uses TRBV2 and TRBJ2-1; D is unresolved. This CDR3 has 16 residues. The V end was cut by 0 bases, the J end by 5 bases, with 14 bases between. In germline, CDR1 is SNHLY, CDR2 FYNNEI. CDR3 amino acids: CASSEALRVVNNEQFF. CDR3 DNA: TGTGCCAGCAGTGAAGCGCTTAGGGTGGTAAACAATGAGCAGTTCTTC.

V and J are TRBV11-2 and TRBJ2-1, with 8 bases matching TRBD2. The germline V gene has CDR1 SGHAT and CDR2 FQNNGV. The CDR3 runs 16 residues. Trimming at V came to 6 bases and at J to 8 bases, leaving 15 bases not matched to a gene. The chain's CDR3 is CASRHLISGTQDEQFF. In DNA, the CDR3 is TGTGCCAGCAGGCACCTGATTAGCGGGACACAAGATGAGCAGTTCTTC.

The sample holds many counts of this clonotype. The chain couples TRBV2 to TRBJ2-1; 7 nucleotides line up with TRBD2. V gave up 11 bases and J gave up 3 bases; unmatched junction bases: 7. The CDR3 consists of 13 residues. Germline CDR1 SNHLY, CDR2 FYNNEI. This chain's CDR3 is CASGGSLYNEQFF. CDR3 sequence (DNA): TGTGCCTCCGGGGGGAGCCTCTACAATGAGCAGTTCTTC.